These T cell receptor beta chains were read from a single sample in a study of blood T cell repertoires in COVID-19. Generated by immunoSEQ multiplex PCR, the TCRdb table keeps only in-frame clones and is missing some. Among hundreds of thousands of clones, roughly 90% were seen once, and the ten largest hold about 6.7%. The sequenced sample consisted of peripheral blood. The receptor set was obtained from a woman between 70 and 85 years old with COVID-19, enrolled during active disease. Both conserved end residues are part of each CDR3. D genes are given only for firm matches. Clone size is given for some rows only: seen once, a few or many times, or a class if the clone is expanded.

TRBJ2-1 TRBV24-1 - TRBD1 CATSDSGTGGNEQFF TGTGCCACCAGTGATTCCGGGACAGGGGGCAATGAGCAGTTCTTC
TRBJ1-1 TRBV28 - - CASSLFTVTAEAFF TGTGCCAGCAGTTTATTTACGGTAACAGCTGAAGCTTTCTTT
TRBJ1-5 TRBV4-1 - - CASSHRAGVQPQHF TGCGCCAGCAGCCACCGGGCGGGGGTTCAGCCCCAGCATTTT
TRBJ1-1 TRBV11-3 - - CASSLGPMNTEAFF TGTGCCAGCAGCTTGGGGCCGATGAACACTGAAGCTTTCTTT
TRBJ1-1 TRBV10-2 once - CASSPTGWGEAFF TGCGCCAGCAGTCCAACAGGGTGGGGAGAAGCTTTCTTT
TRBJ2-7 TRBV7-2 - TRBD2 CASSSTSGSSYEQYF TGTGCCAGCAGCTCGACTAGCGGGAGCTCCTACGAGCAGTACTTC
TRBJ1-2 TRBV12-3/TRBV12-4 - - CASSLGGNYGYTF TGTGCCAGCAGTTTGGGAGGTAACTATGGCTACACCTTC
TRBJ2-3 TRBV6-2/TRBV6-3 once - CASSPRADTQYF TGTGCCAGCAGTCCCCGGGCAGATACGCAGTATTTT
TRBJ2-1 TRBV6-5 - TRBD2 CASSYLSGGYNEQFF TGTGCCAGCAGTTACCTGAGCGGGGGCTACAATGAGCAGTTCTTC
TRBJ2-7 TRBV20-1 - - CSARFYHEQYF TGCAGTGCTAGATTTTATCACGAGCAGTACTTC
TRBJ1-1 TRBV7-9 - - CASSLAEGRVNTEAFF TGTGCCAGCAGCTTAGCGGAGGGACGGGTGAACACTGAAGCTTTCTTT
TRBJ2-5 TRBV3-1/TRBV3-2 - TRBD2 CASSQDPSGGETQYF TGTGCCAGCAGCCAAGACCCTAGCGGGGGAGAGACCCAGTACTTC
TRBJ1-5 TRBV10-2 - - CASSESTASNQPQHF TGCGCCAGCAGTGAGTCGACAGCTAGCAATCAGCCCCAGCATTTT
TRBJ2-2 TRBV10-1 - - CASRGGANTGELFF TGCGCCAGCAGAGGAGGAGCGAACACCGGGGAGCTGTTTTTT
TRBJ1-1 TRBV3-1/TRBV3-2 - - CASRQTNTEAFF TGTGCCAGCCGACAGACGAACACTGAAGCTTTCTTT
TRBJ1-6 TRBV19 - - CASSITDYNSPLHF TGTGCCAGTAGTATAACAGATTATAATTCACCCCTCCACTTT
TRBJ2-7 TRBV4-1 - TRBD2 CASSQGLLAGGLYEQYF TGCGCCAGCAGCCAAGGATTACTAGCGGGGGGACTCTACGAGCAGTACTTC
TRBJ1-2 TRBV7-2 - TRBD1 CASSFRDRGGSNGYTF TGTGCCAGCAGCTTCCGGGACAGGGGGGGGTCTAATGGCTACACCTTC
TRBJ2-1 TRBV4-2 - TRBD2 CASSPNLAGGDEQFF TGTGCCAGCAGCCCCAATCTAGCGGGGGGCGATGAGCAGTTCTTC
TRBJ1-5 TRBV29-1 - - CSVGGASNQPQHF TGCAGCGTTGGCGGGGCGAGCAATCAGCCCCAGCATTTT
TRBJ2-2 TRBV2 - - CASSEAQGTYTGELFF TGTGCCAGCAGTGAAGCGCAGGGGACCTACACCGGGGAGCTGTTTTTT
TRBJ2-7 TRBV7-9 - TRBD2 CASSWAQMAGVTYEQYF TGTGCCAGCAGCTGGGCTCAAATGGCGGGGGTCACCTACGAGCAGTACTTC
TRBJ2-7 TRBV5-8 - TRBD1 CASSFFKGSGGEGTYEQYF TGTGCCAGCAGCTTTTTTAAAGGGTCAGGGGGTGAGGGGACCTACGAGCAGTACTTC
TRBJ2-4 TRBV25-1 - TRBD1 CASRAGQGMSKNIQYF TGTGCCAGCAGAGCCGGACAGGGAATGTCCAAAAACATTCAGTACTTC
TRBJ2-7 TRBV19 - TRBD2 CASSIALTSPAGGHYEQYF TGTGCCAGTAGTATAGCCCTTACCTCCCCAGCGGGGGGGCACTACGAGCAGTACTTC
TRBJ2-5 TRBV7-9 once TRBD2 CASSRGGQEETQYF TGTGCCAGCAGCCGGGGGGGCCAGGAAGAGACCCAGTACTTC
TRBJ1-6 TRBV2 - TRBD1 CASSGWTGRSPLHF TGTGCCAGCAGTGGGTGGACAGGGCGTTCACCCCTCCACTTT
TRBJ2-7 TRBV6-1 - - CASSEGGVPFWEQYF TGTGCCAGCAGTGAAGGGGGGGTACCCTTCTGGGAGCAGTACTTC
TRBJ1-2 TRBV10-3 - - CAISESVSQEGGYTF TGTGCCATCAGTGAGTCGGTTTCCCAAGAGGGTGGCTACACCTTC
TRBJ1-3 TRBV7-2 - - CASSPWTGNTIYF TGTGCCAGCAGCCCCTGGACAGGAAACACCATATATTTT
TRBJ2-3 TRBV19 - TRBD2 CASAFSGGIGDTQYF TGTGCCAGTGCCTTTAGCGGGGGGATCGGAGATACGCAGTATTTT
TRBJ1-1 TRBV2 few TRBD1 CASSVGQVNTEAFF TGTGCCAGCAGTGTGGGACAGGTGAACACTGAAGCTTTCTTT
TRBJ2-3 TRBV29-1 - - CSVSAVVSDTQYF TGCAGCGTCTCGGCGGTAGTCTCCGATACGCAGTATTTT
TRBJ2-3 TRBV29-1 - TRBD1 CSVERWDRAPDTQYF TGCAGCGTTGAAAGGTGGGACAGGGCCCCAGATACGCAGTATTTT
TRBJ1-2 TRBV27 - TRBD1 CASSSGQVNYGYTF TGTGCCAGCAGCTCGGGACAGGTTAACTATGGCTACACCTTC
TRBJ1-5 TRBV2 - - CASSESGGQPQHF TGTGCCAGCAGTGAAAGCGGGGGGCAGCCCCAGCATTTT
TRBJ2-1 TRBV5-6 - TRBD2 CASSYGLAGEQFF TGTGCCAGCAGCTACGGACTAGCGGGTGAGCAGTTCTTC
TRBJ1-1 TRBV19 - TRBD1 CASSTRQGNTEAFF TGTGCCAGTAGTACCCGACAGGGTAACACTGAAGCTTTCTTT
TRBJ1-1 TRBV5-6 - TRBD1 CASSARQGGNTEAFF TGTGCCAGCAGCGCCAGACAGGGGGGAAACACTGAAGCTTTCTTT
TRBJ1-4 TRBV27 - - CASSPLGGSTNEKLFF TGTGCCAGCAGTCCTCTTGGGGGCTCAACTAATGAAAAACTGTTTTTT
TRBJ1-1 TRBV19 - - CASSDRGGLSNTEAFF TGTGCCAGTAGTGACCGTGGGGGGTTATCCAACACTGAAGCTTTCTTT
TRBJ2-1 TRBV30 - - CAWSSLGGRNEQFF TGTGCCTGGAGTTCCCTGGGGGGGCGGAATGAGCAGTTCTTC
TRBJ1-2 TRBV28 - - CASSPPGLYYGYTF TGTGCCAGCAGCCCACCGGGACTGTACTATGGCTACACCTTC
TRBJ2-2 TRBV7-3 - - CASSSGDTGELFF TGTGCCAGCAGCTCGGGAGACACCGGGGAGCTGTTTTTT
TRBJ2-5 TRBV7-9 - TRBD2 CASSLSSGGTKGETQYF TGTGCCAGCAGCTTGTCTAGCGGGGGGACCAAGGGGGAGACCCAGTACTTC
TRBJ1-1 TRBV5-1 - - CASSPGLYMNTEAFF TGCGCCAGCAGCCCCGGACTATATATGAACACTGAAGCTTTCTTT
TRBJ1-5 TRBV2 - TRBD1 CASSGRTGDQPQHF TGTGCCAGCAGTGGCCGGACAGGGGATCAGCCCCAGCATTTT
TRBJ2-2 TRBV19 - TRBD1 CASKGQGGTGELFF TGTGCCAGTAAGGGACAGGGAGGGACCGGGGAGCTGTTTTTT
TRBJ1-5 TRBV6-1 - - CASSERGNQPQHF TGTGCCAGCAGTGAACGGGGGAATCAGCCCCAGCATTTT
TRBJ1-5 TRBV7-2 - - CASSLLASNQPQHF TGTGCCAGCAGCTTATTGGCTAGCAATCAGCCCCAGCATTTT
TRBJ2-1 TRBV27 - - CASSVRQSSYNEQFF TGTGCCAGCAGTGTCCGACAGAGCTCCTACAATGAGCAGTTCTTC
TRBJ2-2 TRBV9 - TRBD2 CASSPRNSGAGGTGELFF TGTGCCAGCAGCCCTCGCAATAGCGGGGCAGGAGGCACCGGGGAGCTGTTTTTT
TRBJ2-5 TRBV19 - - CASSLSSSVETQYF TGTGCCAGTAGCCTATCCTCATCCGTAGAAACCCAGTACTTC
TRBJ2-7 TRBV3-1/TRBV3-2 once - CASSPFLRGEQYF TGTGCCAGCAGCCCATTCTTGAGGGGGGAGCAGTACTTC
TRBJ2-3 TRBV11-3 - TRBD2 CASSFGSGGFTDTQYF TGTGCCAGCAGCTTCGGTAGCGGGGGATTCACAGATACGCAGTATTTT
TRBJ1-1 TRBV19 - - CASSSQGTRDTEAFF TGTGCCAGTAGTTCCCAGGGGACGCGGGACACTGAAGCTTTCTTT
TRBJ1-1 TRBV2 once - CASSVYRKGSEAFF TGTGCCAGCAGTGTTTACAGGAAGGGATCTGAAGCTTTCTTT
TRBJ1-6 TRBV7-2 - - CASSFDRYNSPLHF TGTGCCAGCAGCTTCGACAGGTATAATTCACCCCTCCACTTT
TRBJ2-7 TRBV28 - - CASSSRREQYF TGTGCCAGCAGTTCCAGGCGTGAGCAGTACTTC
TRBJ1-1 TRBV30 few TRBD1 CAWGKGTGKNTEAFF TGTGCCTGGGGGAAGGGGACAGGGAAGAACACTGAAGCTTTCTTT